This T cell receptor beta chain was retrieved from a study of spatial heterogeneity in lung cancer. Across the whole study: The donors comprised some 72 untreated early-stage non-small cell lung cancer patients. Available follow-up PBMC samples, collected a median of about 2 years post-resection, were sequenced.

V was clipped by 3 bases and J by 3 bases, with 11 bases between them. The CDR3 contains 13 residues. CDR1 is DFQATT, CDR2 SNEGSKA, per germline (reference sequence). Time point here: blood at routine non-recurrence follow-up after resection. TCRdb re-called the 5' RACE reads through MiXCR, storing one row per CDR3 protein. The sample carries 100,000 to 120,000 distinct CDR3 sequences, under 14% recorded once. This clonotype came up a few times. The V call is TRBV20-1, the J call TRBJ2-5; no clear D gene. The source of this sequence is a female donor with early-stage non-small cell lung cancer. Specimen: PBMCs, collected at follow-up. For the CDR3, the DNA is TGCAGTGCTAGCGAGGCAGGAAAAGAGACCCAGTACTTC. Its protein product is CSASEAGKETQYF.